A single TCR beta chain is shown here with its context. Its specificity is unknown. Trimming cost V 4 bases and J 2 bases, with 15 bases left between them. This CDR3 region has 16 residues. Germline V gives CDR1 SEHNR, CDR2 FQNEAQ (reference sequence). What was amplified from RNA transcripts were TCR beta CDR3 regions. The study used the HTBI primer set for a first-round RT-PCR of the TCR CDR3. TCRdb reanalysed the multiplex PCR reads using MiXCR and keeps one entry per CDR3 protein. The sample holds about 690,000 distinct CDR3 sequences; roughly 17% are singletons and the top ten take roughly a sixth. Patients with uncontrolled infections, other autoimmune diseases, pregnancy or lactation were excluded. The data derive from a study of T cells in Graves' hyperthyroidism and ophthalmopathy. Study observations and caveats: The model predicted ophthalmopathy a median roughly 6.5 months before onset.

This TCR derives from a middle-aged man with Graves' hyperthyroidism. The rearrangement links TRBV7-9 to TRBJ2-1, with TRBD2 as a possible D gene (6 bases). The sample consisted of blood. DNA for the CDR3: TGTGCCAGCAGCTCGACGAGTAGCGGTGCCTACAATGAGCAGTTCTTC. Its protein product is CASSSTSSGAYNEQFF.